The 27 T cell receptor beta chains given below trace back to one sample, sequenced in a study of blood T cell repertoires in COVID-19. Clones were read by immunoSEQ multiplex PCR, and TCRdb kept only the in-frame ones, dropping some. Found here are about 240,000 clones, around 90% of them singletons; the top ten hold roughly 0.89%. The sample comprised peripheral blood. All receptors derive from a man between 25 and 39 years old with COVID-19, enrolled during active disease.

There are a few counts of this clone. The chain combines TRBV6-6 with TRBJ1-2; the D is unclear. From germline, CDR1 is MNHNY and CDR2 SVGAGI (reference sequence). The CDR3 sequence is 11 residues long. With 5 bases removed from V and 5 bases from J, the gap between germline ends came to 6 bases. CDR3 region: CASSPQYGYTF. The CDR3 DNA sequence: TGTGCCAGCAGTCCCCAGTATGGCTACACCTTC.

The genes are TRBV3-1 (or the pseudogene TRBV3-2) and TRBJ2-7; D is undetermined. Germline values: CDR1 LGHDT, CDR2 YNNKEL (reference sequence). This CDR3 contains 12 residues. V lost 4 bases to trimming and J lost 6 bases, with 10 bases between them. In DNA form, the CDR3 reads TGTGCCAGCAGCCCTCCCTACGGCGAGCAGTACTTC. The encoded protein is CASSPPYGEQYF.

This clone has more than one count but fewer than ten. The CDR3 DNA follows: TGCGCCAGCAGACATGACAGGGGGCAAGAGACCCAGTACTTC. Amino acids: CASRHDRGQETQYF. V gene TRBV5-1 combines with J gene TRBJ2-5; 9 nucleotides agree with TRBD1. This CDR3 has 14 amino acids. CDR1 and CDR2 (germline): SGHRS, YFSETQ. After removal of 5 bases from V and 2 bases from J, the junction contained 4 bases not matched to a gene. Filled out from reference TRBV5-1 and TRBJ2-5, the complete variable domain reads KAGVTQTPRYLIKTRGQQVTLSCSPISGHRSVSWYQQTPGQGLQFLFEYFSETQRNKGNFPGRFSGRQFSNSRSEMNVSTLELGDSALYLCASRHDRGQETQYFGPGTRLLVL.

The rearrangement links TRBV3-1 (or the pseudogene TRBV3-2) to TRBJ1-2; D is ambiguous. From germline, CDR1 is LGHDT and CDR2 YNNKEL (reference sequence). The CDR3 consists of 11 residues. The ends were cut back, 3 bases at V and 8 bases at J, with 7 bases in the middle. The CDR3 sequence is CASSHSLGYTF. The CDR3 DNA is TGTGCCAGCAGCCACTCCCTGGGCTACACCTTC.

The chain uses TRBV11-3 and TRBJ2-2; D possibly corresponds to TRBD1 (5 bases). V was cut by 2 bases and J by 2 bases, with 21 bases left in between. The V gene's germline CDR1 is SGHNT and CDR2 YENEEA. The length of the CDR3 is 19 residues. This CDR3 is CASSLSGWGLGPNTGELFF. The CDR3 DNA is TGTGCCAGCAGCTTATCGGGCTGGGGTCTGGGGCCCAACACCGGGGAGCTGTTTTTT.

This sequence joins TRBV7-6 and TRBJ1-3; tentative D call: TRBD1 (5 bases). Per germline, CDR1 SGHVS and CDR2 FNYEAQ. This CDR3 region has 15 residues. With 5 bases removed from V and 0 bases from J, the gap between germline ends came to 11 bases. CDR3 protein: CASSQDNISGNTIYF. The CDR3 bases are TGTGCCAGCAGCCAGGACAATATCTCTGGAAACACCATATATTTT.

This clone was detected ten times or more. The J gene is TRBJ1-1, the V gene TRBV12-5; 10 nucleotides agree with TRBD1. The CDR3 is made up of 17 amino acids. Germline V lookup: CDR1 LGHNT, CDR2 FRNRAP. Unmatched junction bases numbered 10, after V lost 1 base and J lost 5 bases. DNA for the CDR3: TGTGCTAGTGGTTTGGAGGTCCCCGACAGGGGGCGAACTGAAGCTTTCTTT. Residues: CASGLEVPDRGRTEAFF.

V gene TRBV6-4 combines with J gene TRBJ1-1; D perhaps matches TRBD1 (6 bases). This CDR3 has 13 residues. The V gene's germline CDR1 is MRHNA and CDR2 SNTAGT. V shed 5 bases and J shed 6 bases, with 13 bases lying between them. The DNA of the CDR3 is TGTGCCAGCAGTCCCACAGGGTACGCTGAAGCTTTCTTT. This gives the protein CASSPTGYAEAFF.

The chain carries TRBV2 and TRBJ2-7, with unresolved D. The CDR3 has 14 amino acids. V was trimmed by 4 bases and J by 6 bases, leaving 16 bases between them. Germline V gene lookup returns CDR1 SNHLY and CDR2 FYNNEI. CDR3 sequence reads: CASSVFRGGREQYF. Here the CDR3 DNA reads TGTGCCAGCAGTGTTTTCAGAGGTGGCCGCGAGCAGTACTTC.

This sequence joins TRBV29-1 and TRBJ1-1; TRBD1 might be the D (5 bases). Germline CDR1 and CDR2: SQVTM and ANQGSEA. With 1 base removed from V and 4 bases from J, the gap between germline ends came to 13 bases. The CDR3 contains 14 residues. CDR3 loop: CSVEVQGLGTEAFF. For the CDR3, the DNA is TGCAGCGTTGAAGTTCAGGGTCTGGGCACTGAAGCTTTCTTT.

The V call is TRBV5-4, the J call TRBJ1-1; D is unclear. Germline V gene lookup returns CDR1 SGHNT and CDR2 YYREEE (reference sequence). This CDR3 spans 16 amino acids. V was shortened by 0 bases and J by 0 bases, with 12 bases between the two germline ends. The CDR3: CASSLDPGEVNTEAFF. CDR3 nucleotide sequence: TGTGCCAGCAGCTTGGATCCCGGGGAGGTGAACACTGAAGCTTTCTTT.

V usage is TRBV29-1 and J usage is TRBJ2-6, with 12 bases aligning to TRBD2. V lost 4 bases to trimming and J lost 0 bases; unmatched junction nucleotides: 4. Germline loops: CDR1 SQVTM, CDR2 ANQGSEA. There are 17 residues in the CDR3. CDR3 DNA: TGCAGCGTTGCTAGCGGGGGGGCGATCTCTGGGGCCAACGTCCTGACTTTC. Protein product: CSVASGGAISGANVLTF.

V gene TRBV29-1 combines with J gene TRBJ1-2; D is undetermined. Between the trimmed V and J ends, which lost 5 bases and 10 bases, there was a span of 14 bases. This CDR3 is 11 amino acids long. From germline, CDR1 is SQVTM and CDR2 ANQGSEA. The chain's CDR3 is CSVREGPNYTF. CDR3 DNA sequence: TGCAGCGTTCGGGAAGGGCCCAACTACACCTTC.

This chain connects TRBV11-2 to TRBJ1-1, with a tentative D call TRBD1 (6 bases). The CDR3 length is 15 residues. Trimming cost V 5 bases and J 11 bases, with 24 bases left between them. The germline gives CDR1 SGHAT, CDR2 FQNNGV. The CDR3 is CASSQNGQPSLGAFF. CDR3 coding DNA: TGTGCCAGCAGCCAAAACGGACAGCCCTCACTAGGGGCTTTCTTT.

The rearrangement joins TRBV19 to TRBJ1-2; 8 bases are shared with TRBD1. The trim removed 6 bases at V and 7 bases at J, leaving 16 bases unmatched. Germline CDR1 LNHDA, CDR2 SQIVND (reference sequence). The CDR3 is made up of 16 amino acids. In DNA, the CDR3 is TGTGCCAGTAGCCAAGGGGGACAGGATTGGTATCGTGGCTACACCTTC. Amino acids: CASSQGGQDWYRGYTF.

The chain couples TRBV19 to TRBJ1-4, with 7 bases lining up with TRBD1. The CDR3 consists of 16 residues. With V trimmed by 5 bases and J by 4 bases, 10 bases remained unmatched. Germline CDR1 LNHDA, CDR2 SQIVND (reference sequence). The CDR3 nucleotides read TGTGCCAGTAGTTCCCCCCGGACAGGAAATAATGAAAAACTGTTTTTT. Protein product: CASSSPRTGNNEKLFF.

The chain employs TRBV6-5 and TRBJ1-1, with D perhaps matching TRBD1 (5 bases). From germline, CDR1 is MNHEY and CDR2 SVGAGI. This CDR3 region has 15 residues. Trimming pared 0 bases from V and 1 base from J, leaving 9 bases between. CDR3 amino acids: CASSYSSRANTEAFF. As DNA, the CDR3 is TGTGCCAGCAGTTACTCCAGCAGGGCGAACACTGAAGCTTTCTTT.

The CDR3 loop reads CASSVPGTGLHEQYF. For the CDR3, the DNA is TGTGCCAGCAGCGTACCCGGGACAGGGCTCCACGAGCAGTACTTC. This chain connects TRBV11-2 to TRBJ2-7; 9 bases are a match to TRBD1. Losses at the gene ends were 5 bases for V and 5 bases for J; bases not matched to a gene: 10. The CDR3 loop spans 15 amino acids. Per the germline V gene, CDR1 is SGHAT and CDR2 is FQNNGV.

This chain connects TRBV4-1 to TRBJ1-2; the match to TRBD1 covers 7 bases. Germline CDR1 and CDR2: MGHRA and YSYEKL. The V and J ends lost 4 bases and 1 base, in that order; junction bases with no gene match: 3. The CDR3 covers 14 residues. CDR3 region: CASSPNRGNYGYTF. As DNA, the CDR3 is TGCGCCAGCAGCCCTAACAGGGGTAACTATGGCTACACCTTC.

This chain uses TRBV19 with TRBJ2-5; 10 nucleotides align to TRBD1. CDR3 length: 16 residues. V lost 5 bases, J lost 5 bases, and 11 bases stayed unmatched. Germline CDR1 reads LNHDA; CDR2 reads SQIVND (reference sequence). The DNA for the CDR3 is TGTGCCAGTAGTGCCCAGCGACAGGGGGCGGTCGAGACCCAGTACTTC. Its protein is CASSAQRQGAVETQYF. The full variable domain, with the rest looked up from reference TRBV19 and TRBJ2-5, is DGGITQSPKYLFRKEGQNVTLSCEQNLNHDAMYWYRQDPGQGLRLIYYSQIVNDFQKGDIAEGYSVSREKKESFPLTVTSAQKNPTAFYLCASSAQRQGAVETQYFGPGTRLLVL.

This clone has only one observation. The V and J genes are TRBV7-3 and TRBJ2-5; D might be TRBD1 (6 bases). The CDR3 is made up of 16 amino acids. V was clipped by 3 bases and J by 4 bases, with 18 bases between them. Germline lookup yields CDR1 SGHTA and CDR2 FQGTGA. The CDR3 DNA sequence: TGTGCCAGCAGCTTGTTGGGCAGGGGAGATGGAGAGACCCAGTACTTC. Translation: CASSLLGRGDGETQYF.

The chain links TRBV6-6 to TRBJ1-5; 7 nucleotides align to TRBD1. This CDR3 is built from 15 residues. Germline-derived CDR1 and CDR2 are MNHNY and SVGAGI (reference sequence). V shed 2 bases, J shed 2 bases, and the junction held 3 bases outside the gene matches. The CDR3 reads CASSYRGTGNQPQHF. CDR3 sequence (DNA): TGTGCCAGCAGTTACAGGGGGACAGGCAATCAGCCCCAGCATTTT.

This clone was seen more than once but under ten times. The chain joins TRBV5-4 to TRBJ2-2; 7 bases map to TRBD1. Germline V lookup: CDR1 SGHNT, CDR2 YYREEE (reference sequence). Trimming at V came to 3 bases and at J to 0 bases, leaving 11 bases not matched to a gene. The CDR3 covers 18 residues. The CDR3 loop is CASSYTGTEIPNTGELFF. In DNA, the CDR3 is TGTGCCAGCAGCTACACCGGGACAGAGATCCCGAACACCGGGGAGCTGTTTTTT.

This chain joins TRBV29-1 and TRBJ1-1; D remains ambiguous. Germline V gene sequence: CDR1 SQVTM, CDR2 ANQGSEA. CDR3 length: 13 amino acids. Trimming pared 3 bases from V and 1 base from J, leaving 9 bases between. CDR3 region: CSVDGIANTEAFF. In DNA form, the CDR3 reads TGCAGCGTTGACGGCATAGCGAACACTGAAGCTTTCTTT.

This rearrangement joins TRBV15 to TRBJ1-5; a possible D gene is TRBD1 (5 bases). V dropped 1 base and J dropped 7 bases, with 11 bases sitting between them. In germline, CDR1 is LNHNV, CDR2 YYDKDF (reference sequence). This CDR3 has 14 amino acids. The CDR3 DNA reads TGTGCCACCAGCAGAGGACAGCGGGAACAGCCCCAGCATTTT. Amino acid sequence: CATSRGQREQPQHF.

The chain uses TRBV7-9 and TRBJ1-5, with 7 bases fitting TRBD1. The trim removed 5 bases at V and 5 bases at J, leaving 9 bases unmatched. The CDR3 loop spans 15 amino acids. Germline loops: CDR1 SEHNR, CDR2 FQNEAQ (reference sequence). DNA for the CDR3: TGTGCCAGCAGCAAGGAGGGTCAGGGGGATCAGCCCCAGCATTTT. Its protein product is CASSKEGQGDQPQHF.

This clone has only one observation. Other nucleotide sequences from this sample produce the same CDR3. V gene TRBV29-1 combines with J gene TRBJ1-1; 8 positions agree with TRBD1. Germline values: CDR1 SQVTM, CDR2 ANQGSEA. This CDR3 is built from 13 residues. V trimming: 6 bases; J trimming: 2 bases; junction bases outside the gene matches: 5. The CDR3 reads CSVGGQGNTEAFF. In nucleotides, the CDR3 is TGCAGCGTGGGCGGACAGGGCAACACTGAAGCTTTCTTT.